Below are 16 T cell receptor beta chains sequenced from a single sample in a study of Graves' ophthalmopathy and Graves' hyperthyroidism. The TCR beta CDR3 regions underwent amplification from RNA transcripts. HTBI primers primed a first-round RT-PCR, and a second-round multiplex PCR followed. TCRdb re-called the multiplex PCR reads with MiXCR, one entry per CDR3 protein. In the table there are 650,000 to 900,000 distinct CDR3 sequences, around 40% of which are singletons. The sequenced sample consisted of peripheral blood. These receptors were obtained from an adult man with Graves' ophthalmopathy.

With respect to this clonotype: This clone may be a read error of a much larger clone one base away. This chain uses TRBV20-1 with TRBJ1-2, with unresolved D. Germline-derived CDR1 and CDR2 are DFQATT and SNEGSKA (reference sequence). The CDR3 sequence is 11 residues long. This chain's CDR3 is CSASGPGGYSF. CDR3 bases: TGCAGTGCTAGCGGCCCTGGCGGCTACTCCTTC.

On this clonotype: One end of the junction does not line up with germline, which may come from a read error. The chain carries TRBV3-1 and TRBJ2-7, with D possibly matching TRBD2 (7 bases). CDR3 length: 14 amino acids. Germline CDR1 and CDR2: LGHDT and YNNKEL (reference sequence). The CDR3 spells CASSQDAGAGELYF. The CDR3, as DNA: TGTGCCAGCAGCCAAGATGCGGGGGCCGGGGAGCTGTACTTC.

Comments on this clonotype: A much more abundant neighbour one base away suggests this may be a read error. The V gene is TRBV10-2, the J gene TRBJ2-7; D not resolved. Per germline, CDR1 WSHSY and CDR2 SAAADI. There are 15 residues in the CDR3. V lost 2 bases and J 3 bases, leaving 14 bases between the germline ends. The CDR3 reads CASSEMTTPSYEQYF. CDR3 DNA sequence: TGCGCCAGCAGTGAGATGACCACCCCCAGCTACGAGCAGTACTTC.

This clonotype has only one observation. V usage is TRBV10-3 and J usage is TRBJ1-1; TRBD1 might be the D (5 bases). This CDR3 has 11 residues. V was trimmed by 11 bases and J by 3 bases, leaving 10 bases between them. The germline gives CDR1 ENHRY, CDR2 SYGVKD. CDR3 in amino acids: CASVRDTEAFF. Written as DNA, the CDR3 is TGTGCCTCAGTCAGGGACACTGAAGCTTTCTTT.

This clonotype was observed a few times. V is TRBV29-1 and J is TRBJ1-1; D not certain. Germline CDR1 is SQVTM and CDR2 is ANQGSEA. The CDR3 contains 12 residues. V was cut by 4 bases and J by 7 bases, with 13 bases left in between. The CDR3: CSVVSGRGEAFF. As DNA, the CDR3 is TGCAGCGTTGTATCGGGGAGAGGTGAAGCTTTCTTT.

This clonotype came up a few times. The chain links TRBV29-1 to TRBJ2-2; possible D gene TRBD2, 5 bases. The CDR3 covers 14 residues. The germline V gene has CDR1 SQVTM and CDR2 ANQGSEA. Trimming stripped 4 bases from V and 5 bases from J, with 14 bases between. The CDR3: CSVAFVGETGELFF. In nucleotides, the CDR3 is TGCAGCGTTGCGTTCGTCGGGGAAACCGGGGAGCTGTTTTTT.

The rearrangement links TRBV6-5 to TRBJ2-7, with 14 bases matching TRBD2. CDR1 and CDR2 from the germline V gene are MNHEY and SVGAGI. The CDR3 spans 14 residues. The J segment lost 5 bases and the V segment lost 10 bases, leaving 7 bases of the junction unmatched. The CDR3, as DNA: TGTGCCACCAAGACTAGCGGGAGGGGTAACGAGCAGTACTTC. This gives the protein CATKTSGRGNEQYF.

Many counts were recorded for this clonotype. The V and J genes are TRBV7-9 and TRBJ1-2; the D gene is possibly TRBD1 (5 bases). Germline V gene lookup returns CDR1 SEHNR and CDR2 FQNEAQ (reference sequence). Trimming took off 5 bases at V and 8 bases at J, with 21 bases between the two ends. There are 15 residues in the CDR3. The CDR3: CASSESGGGSGGYTF. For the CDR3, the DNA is TGTGCCAGCAGCGAATCGGGCGGGGGGAGCGGAGGCTACACCTTC. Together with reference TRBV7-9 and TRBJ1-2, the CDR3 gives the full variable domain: DTGVSQNPRHKITKRGQNVTFRCDPISEHNRLYWYRQTLGQGPEFLTYFQNEAQLEKSRLLSDRFSAERPKGSFSTLEIQRTEQGDSAMYLCASSESGGGSGGYTFGSGTRLTVV.

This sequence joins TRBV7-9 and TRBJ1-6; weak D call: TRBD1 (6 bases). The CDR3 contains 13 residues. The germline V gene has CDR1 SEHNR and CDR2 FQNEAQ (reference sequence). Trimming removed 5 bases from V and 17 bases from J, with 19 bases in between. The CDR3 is CASSPRGGTEVHF. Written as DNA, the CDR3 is TGTGCCAGCAGCCCCAGGGGCGGGACGGAGGTCCACTTT.

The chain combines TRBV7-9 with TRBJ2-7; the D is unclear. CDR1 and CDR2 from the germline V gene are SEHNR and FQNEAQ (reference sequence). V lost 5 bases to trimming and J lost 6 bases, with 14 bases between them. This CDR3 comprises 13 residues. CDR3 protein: CASSQDPAGEQYF. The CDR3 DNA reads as TGTGCCAGCAGCCAGGACCCGGCCGGCGAGCAGTACTTC.

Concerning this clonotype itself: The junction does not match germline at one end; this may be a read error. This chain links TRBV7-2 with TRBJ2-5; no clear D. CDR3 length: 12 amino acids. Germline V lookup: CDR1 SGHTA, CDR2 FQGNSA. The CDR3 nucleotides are TGTGCCAGCGGCTTAGTAGGAGAGACCCAGTACTTC. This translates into CASGLVGETQYF.

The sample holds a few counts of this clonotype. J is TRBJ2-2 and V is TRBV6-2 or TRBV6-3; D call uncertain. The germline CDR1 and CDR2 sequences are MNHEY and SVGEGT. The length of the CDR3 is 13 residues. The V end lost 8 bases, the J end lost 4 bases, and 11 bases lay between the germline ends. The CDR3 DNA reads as TGTGCCAGCTCCCATCGGTTCACCGGGGAGCTGTTTTTT. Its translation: CASSHRFTGELFF.

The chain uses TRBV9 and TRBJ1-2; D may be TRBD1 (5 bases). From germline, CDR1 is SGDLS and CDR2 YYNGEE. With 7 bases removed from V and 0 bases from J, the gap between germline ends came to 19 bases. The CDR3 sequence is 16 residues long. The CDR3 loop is CASSRTSTVTNYGYTF. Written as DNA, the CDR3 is TGTGCCAGCTCCCGAACATCGACAGTGACTAACTATGGCTACACCTTC.

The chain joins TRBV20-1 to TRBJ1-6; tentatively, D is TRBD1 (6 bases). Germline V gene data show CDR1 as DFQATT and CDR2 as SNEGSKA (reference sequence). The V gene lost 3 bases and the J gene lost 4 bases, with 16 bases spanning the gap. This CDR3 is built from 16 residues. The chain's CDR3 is CSASLPGQSYNSPLHF. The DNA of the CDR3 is TGCAGTGCTAGCCTCCCCGGACAGTCTTATAATTCACCCCTCCACTTT.

The DNA of the CDR3 is TGCGCCAGCAGCCCGAGTAACAGCGTAACGGAAGACGAGCAGTACTTC. Residues: CASSPSNSVTEDEQYF. The chain recombines TRBV5-1 with TRBJ2-7; unclear D gene. CDR1 is SGHRS, CDR2 YFSETQ, per germline. CDR3 length equals 16 residues. V was trimmed by 4 bases and J by 5 bases, leaving 22 bases between them. Variable domain in full (rest from reference TRBV5-1 and TRBJ2-7): KAGVTQTPRYLIKTRGQQVTLSCSPISGHRSVSWYQQTPGQGLQFLFEYFSETQRNKGNFPGRFSGRQFSNSRSEMNVSTLELGDSALYLCASSPSNSVTEDEQYFGPGTRLTVT.

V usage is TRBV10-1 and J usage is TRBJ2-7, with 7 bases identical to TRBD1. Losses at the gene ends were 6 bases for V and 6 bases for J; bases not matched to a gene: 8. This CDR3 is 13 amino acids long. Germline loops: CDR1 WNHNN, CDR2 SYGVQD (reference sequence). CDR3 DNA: TGCGCCAGCAGGGCCGGACAGGTGGGCGAGCAGTACTTC. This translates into CASRAGQVGEQYF.